This is a list of T cell receptor beta chains from one sample in a study of T cells after posttransplantation cyclophosphamide. Using immunoSEQ multiplex PCR, the repertoire was profiled, and TCRdb retains in-frame clones only, with some absent. This sample has a few thousand clones, each found more than once. Sequencing was performed on PBMCs, taken after allogeneic stem cell transplant with posttransplant cyclophosphamide. The receptors shown here come from a male patient aged 55-69 years who received an allogeneic stem cell transplant from a related donor and was CMV-positive. The T cells may come from the graft donor. CDR3s include the opening cysteine and the closing phenylalanine or tryptophan.

v_call cdr3_aa
TRBV5-6 CASSLPGLDSYNEQFF
TRBV27 CASSLSGTRQDSSPLHF
TRBV6-5 CASSRGWTNEKLFF
TRBV27 CASRGDNYNYGYTF
TRBV9 CASSTRQVEDTQYF
TRBV18 CASSPPGDSLMGYTF
TRBV14 CASSPKGAEQFF
TRBV2 CASSDATRADNEQFF
TRBV7-9 CASSPFAGVGTDTQYF
TRBV4-1 CASSQDSSRGQETQYF
TRBV6-1 CASSEPRDSYGYTF
TRBV27 CASSTGGRDTQYF
TRBV6-1 CASSGYSATNEKLFF
TRBV7-9 CASSPVGQDYNEQFF
TRBV29-1 CSVTRGQWINSYNEQFF
TRBV28 CASSPGTRGTDTQYF
TRBV5-4 CASSLEAQYGYTF
TRBV6-5 CASSYSAVGGELFF
TRBV19 CASSSRRDRAGDTQYF
TRBV27 CASSYLGQRSYEQYF
TRBV25-1 CASSEAQASPLHF
TRBV7-9 CASSLAPGGQETQYF
TRBV9 CASSPMDRSHYGYTF
TRBV25-1 CASSLLAGAGSNEQFF
TRBV7-2 CASLQGPPYGELFF
TRBV5-6 CASSLVGTGKDTQYF
TRBV7-2 CASSFRGTLFTDTQYF
TRBV7-2 CASSLVPGTSSYNEQFF
TRBV29-1 CSVTGSLEAFF
TRBV6-1 CASKERVGTGELFF
TRBV7-9 CASSHTPGTGYGYTF
TRBV7-9 CASSFRTGVNSPLHF
TRBV28 CASSLSRLNTEAFF
TRBV5-1 CASSSQGRGTEAFF
TRBV10-1 CASSSPTGCLEATEAFF
TRBV19 CASSVRTGGTGELFF
TRBV18 CASSPPLRTGELFF
TRBV5-4 CASSFRTLETQYF
TRBV5-1 CASSLPRSQGVTDTQYF
TRBV18 CASSTNTGELFF
TRBV2 CASGDRASYNEQFF
TRBV5-6 CASSFTGVNTEAFF
TRBV19 CASTTTGYSNQPQHF
TRBV7-2 CASSLGGVGLRPQHF
TRBV5-1 CASSFLAGLSGELFF
TRBV9 CASSTTGGAGGYTF
TRBV5-1 CASSLGGLAGGHNEQFF
TRBV7-2 CASSLASRQTGGGNIQYF
TRBV7-9 CASSLSQPGNQPQHF
TRBV27 CASRGLISYNEQFF
TRBV9 CASAPPRVGNNEQFF
TRBV7-9 CASRTGGEKLFF
TRBV19 CASTGGGGHYNEQFF
TRBV28 CASSLPGQGHEKLFF
TRBV27 CASSLLGGAGRPDTQYF
TRBV19 CASSLTSSSSYEQYF
TRBV19 CASSIRDSQETQYF
TRBV9 CASSVAGLNTEAFF